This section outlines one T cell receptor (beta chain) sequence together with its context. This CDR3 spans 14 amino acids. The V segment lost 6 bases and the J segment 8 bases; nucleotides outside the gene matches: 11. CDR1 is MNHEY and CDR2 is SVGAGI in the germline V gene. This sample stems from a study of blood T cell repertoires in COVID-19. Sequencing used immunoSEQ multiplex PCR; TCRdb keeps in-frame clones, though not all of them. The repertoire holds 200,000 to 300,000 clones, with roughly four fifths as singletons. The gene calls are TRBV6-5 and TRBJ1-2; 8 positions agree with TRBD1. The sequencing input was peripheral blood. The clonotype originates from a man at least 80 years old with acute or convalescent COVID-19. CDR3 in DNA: TGTGCCAGCAGGAACGCAGGGGGCGCGGGGGGCTACACCTTC. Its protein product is CASRNAGGAGGYTF.